These 20 T cell receptor beta chains originate from one sample sequenced in a study of blood T cell repertoires in COVID-19. The method was immunoSEQ multiplex PCR; TCRdb's version includes in-frame clones alone and lacks a portion of them. This sample has under 200,000 clones; more than 70% occur once, and the top ten carry 1.6%. Sequencing used peripheral blood. Every receptor here comes from a man aged 18 to 29 with active or convalescent COVID-19.

A note on this clone: Other DNA sequences from this sample encode an identical CDR3 as well. The genes are TRBV7-8 and TRBJ1-4; the D is unclear. CDR1 and CDR2 from the germline V gene are SGHVS and FQNEAQ. The CDR3 totals 15 residues. The V and J ends lost 5 bases and 0 bases respectively, with 10 bases between them. The CDR3 loop reads CASSVTGTTNEKLFF. For the CDR3, the DNA is TGTGCCAGCAGCGTGACCGGGACAACTAATGAAAAACTGTTTTTT. Complete variable domain (other parts from reference TRBV7-8 and TRBJ1-4): GAGVSQSPRYKVAKRGQDVALRCDPISGHVSLFWYQQALGQGPEFLTYFQNEAQLDKSGLPSDRFFAERPEGSVSTLKIQRTQQEDSAVYLCASSVTGTTNEKLFFGSGTQLSVL.

This clone was recorded once. This chain links TRBV15 with TRBJ1-3, with 8 bases identical to TRBD1. Germline CDR1 LNHNV, CDR2 YYDKDF (reference sequence). V lost 1 base, J lost 8 bases, and 7 bases stayed unmatched. This CDR3 spans 15 amino acids. The chain's CDR3 is CATSRGGTGVDTIYF. CDR3 DNA sequence: TGTGCCACCAGCAGAGGCGGGACAGGAGTCGACACCATATATTTT. The full variable domain, with the rest looked up from reference TRBV15 and TRBJ1-3, is DAMVIQNPRYQVTQFGKPVTLSCSQTLNHNVMYWYQQKSSQAPKLLFHYYDKDFNNEADTPDNFQSRRPNTSFCFLDIRSPGLGDTAMYLCATSRGGTGVDTIYFGEGSWLTVV.

The rearrangement links TRBV30 to TRBJ2-2, with TRBD2 identical over 7 bases. The junction had 6 bases not matched to a gene; V was cut back by 4 bases and J by 1 base. Germline CDR1 GTSNPN, CDR2 SVGIG (reference sequence). The CDR3 consists of 15 residues. CDR3 sequence: CAWKNGLVNTGELFF. The CDR3 DNA reads as TGTGCCTGGAAAAACGGACTAGTGAACACCGGGGAGCTGTTTTTT.

The V gene is TRBV3-1 (or the pseudogene TRBV3-2), the J gene TRBJ2-7; 8 bases match TRBD2. Germline values: CDR1 LGHDT, CDR2 YNNKEL (reference sequence). This CDR3 contains 14 residues. J lost 0 bases, V lost 5 bases, and 3 bases had no gene match. This CDR3 reads CASSITSGSYEQYF. The CDR3 DNA follows: TGTGCCAGCAGCATCACTAGCGGCTCCTACGAGCAGTACTTC.

V gene TRBV6-5 combines with J gene TRBJ1-5, with a weak D call TRBD1 (5 bases). CDR3 length: 14 amino acids. Trimming shortened V by 6 bases and J by 2 bases, and 11 bases separated the two germline ends. CDR1 is MNHEY, CDR2 SVGAGI, per germline. The chain's CDR3 is CASSLWGGNQPQHF. DNA for the CDR3: TGTGCCAGCAGCCTTTGGGGGGGCAATCAGCCCCAGCATTTT.

The chain couples TRBV6-1 to TRBJ2-1; TRBD2 matches at 7 bases. Losses at the gene ends were 1 base for V and 2 bases for J; bases not matched to a gene: 8. The CDR3 contains 17 residues. The V gene's germline CDR1 is MNHNS and CDR2 SASEGT. The CDR3 DNA follows: TGTGCCAGCAGTGAAGTGGCTCTAGCGGACCCCTACAATGAGCAGTTCTTC. It is translated as CASSEVALADPYNEQFF.

The chain combines TRBV14 with TRBJ2-3; D perhaps matches TRBD2 (5 bases). Trimming took off 5 bases at V and 3 bases at J, with 12 bases between the two ends. There are 14 residues in the CDR3. Looked up from germline, CDR1 is SGHDN and CDR2 is FVKESK. CDR3 bases: TGTGCCAGCAGCTTACGACTAACAACAGATACGCAGTATTTT. Amino acids: CASSLRLTTDTQYF.

The chain joins TRBV5-1 to TRBJ1-1; a possible D gene is TRBD1 (5 bases). Between the trimmed V and J ends, which lost 4 bases and 4 bases, there was a span of 14 bases. The CDR3 extends over 14 amino acids. Germline CDR1 SGHRS, CDR2 YFSETQ. This chain's CDR3 is CASSGGTRGTEAFF. DNA of the CDR3: TGCGCCAGCAGCGGGGGGACGCGGGGCACTGAAGCTTTCTTT.

The V and J genes are TRBV30 and TRBJ1-1; 8 bases fit TRBD1. This CDR3 contains 15 residues. Germline V gives CDR1 GTSNPN, CDR2 SVGIG (reference sequence). V was clipped by 0 bases and J by 0 bases; unmatched bases: 3. This CDR3 reads CAWSVAGGLNTEAFF. CDR3 sequence (DNA): TGTGCCTGGAGTGTAGCAGGGGGCTTGAACACTGAAGCTTTCTTT.

V usage is TRBV5-1 and J usage is TRBJ1-2; the D gene is possibly TRBD1 (6 bases). The CDR3 is 14 amino acids. Trimming cost V 0 bases and J 4 bases, with 10 bases left between them. CDR1 and CDR2 from the germline V gene are SGHRS and YFSETQ. The CDR3: CASSLETGPYGYTF. In nucleotides, the CDR3 is TGCGCCAGCAGCTTGGAAACAGGGCCCTATGGCTACACCTTC.

This chain connects TRBV30 to TRBJ2-7; the match to TRBD1 covers 9 bases. This CDR3 region has 14 residues. The germline CDR1 and CDR2 sequences are GTSNPN and SVGIG (reference sequence). V gave up 6 bases and J gave up 5 bases; unmatched junction bases: 11. The CDR3 DNA reads TGTGCCTGTGGAAACGGGACAGGGTCGCACGAGCAGTACTTC. Its translation is CACGNGTGSHEQYF.

The genes are TRBV7-9 and TRBJ2-1; 8 bases match TRBD2. With V trimmed by 5 bases and J by 8 bases, 20 bases remained unmatched. Per germline, CDR1 SEHNR and CDR2 FQNEAQ (reference sequence). The CDR3 loop spans 18 amino acids. CDR3 amino acids: CASSPGGGSGSVLDEQFF. DNA for the CDR3: TGTGCCAGCAGCCCGGGCGGGGGGTCCGGGAGCGTTTTGGATGAGCAGTTCTTC.

V usage is TRBV5-1 and J usage is TRBJ1-1; a possible D gene is TRBD1 (6 bases). Trimming cost V 4 bases and J 10 bases, with 17 bases left between them. Germline V CDR1 and CDR2: SGHRS, YFSETQ. The CDR3 is 13 residues long. The CDR3 DNA reads as TGCGCCAGCAGCCCCGGTGGGGGGGCGGCAGCTTTCTTT. It yields the protein CASSPGGGAAAFF.

The chain joins TRBV27 to TRBJ2-2, with D perhaps matching TRBD2 (7 bases). CDR1 is MNHEY and CDR2 is SMNVEV in the germline V gene (reference sequence). V was clipped by 8 bases and J by 4 bases, with 17 bases between them. This CDR3 is 15 amino acids long. CDR3 DNA sequence: TGTGCCAGCTCTTGGGAGGGAGGGGGCACCGGGGAGCTGTTTTTT. It is translated as CASSWEGGGTGELFF.

This chain connects TRBV28 to TRBJ1-4; D not certain. V was shortened by 1 base and J by 8 bases, with 11 bases between the two germline ends. Germline V gene lookup returns CDR1 MDHEN and CDR2 SYDVKM. The CDR3 covers 14 residues. CDR3 in DNA: TGTGCCAGCAGTTTATTTCGTGCGGGGGAAAAACTGTTTTTT. This sequence encodes CASSLFRAGEKLFF.

This chain links TRBV27 with TRBJ2-7; tentatively, D is TRBD2 (7 bases). Germline assignment: CDR1 MNHEY and CDR2 SMNVEV (reference sequence). The CDR3 has 14 residues. The germline V and J ends were trimmed by 6 bases and 6 bases, with 18 bases remaining between them. CDR3 DNA: TGTGCCAGCAGCCTGCTCAGGGGAGGGCGCGAGCAGTACTTC. Protein product: CASSLLRGGREQYF.

V gene TRBV2 combines with J gene TRBJ2-7, with D perhaps TRBD2 (5 bases). The CDR3 consists of 13 residues. Trimming pared 3 bases from V and 3 bases from J, leaving 9 bases between. Germline V lookup: CDR1 SNHLY, CDR2 FYNNEI. The CDR3 DNA reads as TGTGCCAGCAGTGATAGAACTAGCTACGAGCAGTACTTC. It encodes CASSDRTSYEQYF.

V and J are TRBV9 and TRBJ2-3, with D tentatively TRBD1 (5 bases). The germline V gene encodes CDR1 SGDLS and CDR2 YYNGEE. This CDR3 spans 14 amino acids. V lost 4 bases and J 2 bases, leaving 11 bases between the germline ends. This CDR3 is CASSITRDTDTQYF. CDR3 bases: TGTGCCAGCAGCATCACCAGGGACACAGATACGCAGTATTTT.

This chain uses TRBV5-5 with TRBJ2-2; TRBD1 matches 7 bases. The CDR3 spans 15 residues. V trimming: 4 bases; J trimming: 4 bases; junction bases outside the gene matches: 7. The germline V gene encodes CDR1 SGHKS and CDR2 YYEKEE (reference sequence). The CDR3 DNA is TGTGCCAGCAGCGCACAGGGGTGGACCACCGGGGAGCTGTTTTTT. It yields the protein CASSAQGWTTGELFF.

V is TRBV7-9 and J is TRBJ2-7; 8 positions match TRBD1. The J segment lost 6 bases and the V segment lost 5 bases, leaving 9 bases of the junction unmatched. The V gene's germline CDR1 is SEHNR and CDR2 FQNEAQ (reference sequence). The length of the CDR3 is 14 residues. Written as DNA, the CDR3 is TGTGCCAGCAGCCTAGGACAGGGACCCTCCGAGCAGTACTTC. Translated: CASSLGQGPSEQYF.